The present entry profiles one T cell receptor beta chain with its context. These data are taken from a study of T cell responses to AZD1222 COVID-19 vaccine. Assay used: immunoSEQ multiplex PCR; TCRdb lists only in-frame clones, some missing. The data hold 130,000 or so clones, with over 90% observed a single time. This specimen was peripheral blood, taken on day 0 of AZD1222 vaccination. This sequence originates from an adult in good health.

The CDR3 loop reads CASRGTDGSYEQYF. The CDR3 region has the DNA TGTGCCAGCAGGGGGACAGATGGGTCCTACGAGCAGTACTTC. The genes are TRBV3-1 (or the pseudogene TRBV3-2) and TRBJ2-7, with 7 nucleotides matching TRBD1. CDR1 LGHDT and CDR2 YNNKEL come from the germline V gene (reference sequence). V lost 6 bases and J lost 1; bases outside the gene matches: 6. The CDR3 loop spans 14 amino acids.